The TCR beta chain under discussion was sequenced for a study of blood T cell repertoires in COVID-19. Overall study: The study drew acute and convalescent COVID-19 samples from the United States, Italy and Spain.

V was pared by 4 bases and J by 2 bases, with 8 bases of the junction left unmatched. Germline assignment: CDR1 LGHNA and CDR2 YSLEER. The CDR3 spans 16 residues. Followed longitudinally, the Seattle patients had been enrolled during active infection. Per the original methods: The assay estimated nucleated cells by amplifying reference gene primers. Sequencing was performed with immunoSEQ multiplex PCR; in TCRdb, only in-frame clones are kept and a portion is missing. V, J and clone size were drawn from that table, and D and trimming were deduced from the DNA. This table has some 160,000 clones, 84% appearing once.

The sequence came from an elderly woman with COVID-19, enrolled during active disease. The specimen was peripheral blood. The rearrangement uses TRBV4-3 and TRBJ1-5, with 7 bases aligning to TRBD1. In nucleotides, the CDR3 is TGCGCCAGCAGCCTAAAGGGGGCTGTGGGCAATCAGCCCCAGCATTTT. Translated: CASSLKGAVGNQPQHF.